This T cell receptor (beta chain) was profiled in a study of T cell changes during pregnancy in multiple sclerosis. Profiled with immunoSEQ multiplex PCR; TCRdb holds only in-frame clones, not every one. The table includes more than 40,000 clones, almost 95% detected once. This clonotype was obtained from a female donor with multiple sclerosis, enrolled in a pregnancy study. The sequenced sample was CD8+ T cells from peripheral blood mononuclear cells, obtained in the first trimester of pregnancy.

The CDR3 region is CASSERDRPYEQYF. The CDR3 DNA reads as TGTGCCAGCAGCGAAAGGGACAGGCCTTACGAGCAGTACTTC. This sequence joins TRBV5-4 and TRBJ2-7, with 8 bases identical to TRBD1. V trimming: 4 bases; J trimming: 4 bases; junction bases outside the gene matches: 7. Germline V gives CDR1 SGHNT, CDR2 YYREEE (reference sequence). This CDR3 comprises 14 residues.